This T cell receptor (beta chain) was recovered during a study of blood T cells in healthy people across ages (dated by TCRdb to the mid-2010s). Background on the whole study: In model experiments, template switching captured roughly one uniquely barcoded TCR beta cDNA molecule for every two T cells. Two additional independent replicas of 1 million unique cDNA reads from the same blood draw were analyzed for two donors (one aged 18 to 29 and one aged 80 or older). To avoid experimental bias, donors of different ages were distributed randomly across sequencing lanes. The donors were split into four age groups: young (average about 15 years), middle-aged (around 40), aged (around 67) and long-lived (roughly 86). The study measured age-related changes in TCR beta repertoire diversity using deep sequencing normalized with unique cDNA molecular identifiers.

Receptor libraries were prepared by 5' RACE. Sequencing used an Illumina HiSeq 2500. A second about 6 to 11 cycle PCR used a sample-barcoded 5' primer and a J-beta primer mix. Each TCR beta cDNA molecule received a unique molecular identifier from a template-switch 5' adaptor carrying 12 random nucleotides. At least 2.5 million CDR3-containing paired-end reads were obtained from each sample. First-strand cDNA synthesis was performed from all RNA using the Mint cDNA synthesis kit, with priming by a TRBC-specific oligonucleotide. Following uracil-DNA glycosylase treatment, a first 18-cycle PCR with universal primers M1SS and BC2_uni_R was performed on all cDNA. The published analysis was carried out like this. For normalization, 1 million high-quality reads were randomly selected from each sample, with every read carrying a distinct molecular identifier. Instead of being binned into consensus sequences, reads with shared molecular identifiers were discarded. MiTCR, with a Q25 quality threshold and the strictest error-elimination algorithm, was used for CDR3 identification, clonotype clustering and error correction. A nonparametric unseen species model with Euler transformation was used to estimate lower-bound total TCR beta diversity. The raw public data were reprocessed by TCRdb itself: fastp quality trimming at Q25, MiXCR clonotype calling, in-frame beta chains only. Rows with a matching CDR3 protein are joined into one entry that keeps the most common DNA and genes. V and J calls and clone size were set by TCRdb, not the authors. This sample holds 980,000 or so distinct CDR3 sequences; roughly 48% were observed only once. Around 15% of the sample goes to the ten largest clones.

The donors were under 40 Caucasian individuals from Russia, aged about 6 to 100 years, who were systemically healthy. Roughly 10 milliliters of peripheral blood were drawn from each donor into EDTA-treated Vacutainer tubes. Ficoll-Paque density-gradient centrifugation was used to isolate PBMCs, with at least 7 million per sample. Trizol reagent was used to extract total RNA from PBMCs, with at least 5.5 micrograms per sample. For every donor, an aliquot of PBMCs went through flow cytometry to measure the percentages of naive CD45RAhigh/CD27high T cells. Overall study outcomes, separate from this receptor: Estimates of total diversity from one million sequenced T cells were regarded as lower bounds and underestimates. Compared with the aged group, the long-lived group had more naive CD4+ T cells, fewer expanded clones and increased TCR diversity, a pattern suggesting age selection. Donor CMV infection status was unknown, potentially confounding age-related changes in expanded clonotypes. Observed TCR beta diversity per million T cells fell roughly linearly with age, and a significant reduction was already apparent by age around 40. Conclusive comparison of naive and antigen-experienced compartments was prevented by the profiling of bulk unsorted PBMCs. The percentage of naive T cells measured by flow cytometry correlated strongly with observed TCR beta diversity.

This clonotype was counted a few times. No cognate antigen has been identified for it. Per-base quality was not reported, and no clone a single base away is much larger than it. The trim is 6 bases for V and 2 bases for J, with a gap of 11 bases between the germline ends. For CDR1 and CDR2, the germline V gene lists MNHEY and SVGAGI. The CDR3 spans 13 residues, from the cysteine through the phenylalanine. Left in the record is the CDR3 DNA by itself, 39 bases read in frame from the first base. What was sequenced was blood. The chain is made from TRBV6-5 and TRBJ2-7, with no reliable assignment of the D segment. The source of this sequence is a man aged 30 to 45 in good health. The CDR3 protein is CASRRPGPYEQYF. The DNA sequence is TGTGCCAGCAGGAGACCGGGTCCCTACGAGCAGTACTTC.